Presented here are 30 T cell receptor beta chains from one specimen sequenced in a study of blood T cell repertoires in COVID-19. TCRdb's table, derived via immunoSEQ multiplex PCR, lists solely in-frame clones and lacks some. The sample includes just over 70,000 clones, 70% to 80% of them seen just once. The sample was peripheral blood. The source is a woman in her 70s with acute or convalescent COVID-19.

J is TRBJ2-7 and V is TRBV5-1; D may be TRBD1 (5 bases). V was pared by 5 bases and J by 2 bases, with 20 bases between. Germline V gene lookup returns CDR1 SGHRS and CDR2 YFSETQ. The CDR3 is made up of 16 amino acids. The CDR3 coding sequence is TGCGCCAGCAGTCTGCTCCCAGGGCAGGGTGCCTACGAGCAGTACTTC. As protein: CASSLLPGQGAYEQYF. The full variable domain, in which reference TRBV5-1 and TRBJ2-7 provide the parts outside the CDR3, is KAGVTQTPRYLIKTRGQQVTLSCSPISGHRSVSWYQQTPGQGLQFLFEYFSETQRNKGNFPGRFSGRQFSNSRSEMNVSTLELGDSALYLCASSLLPGQGAYEQYFGPGTRLTVT.

The chain recombines TRBV3-1 (or the pseudogene TRBV3-2) with TRBJ1-6, with TRBD1 matching over 9 bases. The CDR3 loop spans 17 amino acids. Germline loops: CDR1 LGHDT, CDR2 YNNKEL (reference sequence). Losses at the gene ends were 1 base for V and 10 bases for J; bases not matched to a gene: 11. This CDR3 is CASSQVPSDRGGSPLHF. In nucleotides, the CDR3 is TGTGCCAGCAGCCAAGTACCTTCGGACAGGGGAGGCTCACCCCTCCACTTT.

V gene TRBV9 combines with J gene TRBJ1-5; TRBD1 matches 8 bases. V lost 3 bases and J lost 2; bases outside the gene matches: 1. This CDR3 has 14 residues. Germline V gene lookup returns CDR1 SGDLS and CDR2 YYNGEE. The CDR3 nucleotides read TGTGCCAGCAGCGAGACAGGGGGCAATCAGCCCCAGCATTTT. Amino acids: CASSETGGNQPQHF.

This chain links TRBV3-1 (or the pseudogene TRBV3-2) with TRBJ2-5, with D possibly TRBD2 on 6 matching bases. V was shortened by 0 bases and J by 4 bases, with 12 bases between the two germline ends. The V gene's germline CDR1 is LGHDT and CDR2 YNNKEL (reference sequence). This CDR3 has 15 amino acids. Here the CDR3 reads CASSQDPRGLETQYF. As DNA, the CDR3 is TGTGCCAGCAGCCAAGATCCGAGGGGACTAGAGACCCAGTACTTC.

The table lists this clone with a few counts. This chain uses TRBV5-1 with TRBJ2-7, with D maybe TRBD1 (6 bases). This CDR3 region has 16 residues. The germline V gene has CDR1 SGHRS and CDR2 YFSETQ. V lost 0 bases and J lost 5, with 18 bases in between. The CDR3 bases are TGCGCCAGCAGCTTGGCGACCGGGACAATCGGCAACGAGCAGTACTTC. Its translation: CASSLATGTIGNEQYF.

The J gene is TRBJ2-7, the V gene TRBV11-2; 8 positions match TRBD1. Germline CDR1 reads SGHAT; CDR2 reads FQNNGV. After removal of 7 bases from V and 8 bases from J, the junction contained 13 bases not matched to a gene. The CDR3 has 14 residues. The chain's CDR3 is CASMATGGKPKQYF. The CDR3 bases are TGTGCCAGCATGGCCACAGGGGGTAAACCAAAGCAGTACTTC.

In DNA form, the CDR3 reads TGCAGTGCTACTGACAGCCAAGAGACCCAGTACTTC. Encoded protein: CSATDSQETQYF. The chain recombines TRBV20-1 with TRBJ2-5, with D tentatively TRBD1 (5 bases). V was shortened by 4 bases and J by 1 base, with 7 bases between the two germline ends. Germline V CDR1 and CDR2: DFQATT, SNEGSKA (reference sequence). This CDR3 has 12 amino acids.

CDR3 in amino acids: CASSQGPYGYTF. As DNA, the CDR3 is TGTGCCAGCAGCCAAGGGCCCTATGGCTACACCTTC. The V gene is TRBV14, the J gene TRBJ1-2; D remains unclear. Germline values: CDR1 SGHDN, CDR2 FVKESK. V gave up 1 base and J gave up 4 bases, with 4 bases separating them. The CDR3 loop spans 12 amino acids.

Here the CDR3 DNA reads TGTGCCACCAGCAGAGGAACAGGGGGTGAGACCCAGTACTTC. As protein: CATSRGTGGETQYF. The chain uses TRBV15 and TRBJ2-5; 8 nucleotides match TRBD1. CDR1 LNHNV and CDR2 YYDKDF come from the germline V gene (reference sequence). The CDR3 runs 14 residues. Trimming cost V 1 base and J 5 bases; bases outside gene matches: 3.

This rearrangement joins TRBV6-5 to TRBJ2-7; 7 bases are shared with TRBD2. V lost 5 bases to trimming and J lost 2 bases; unmatched junction nucleotides: 6. The CDR3 is 14 amino acids. Germline lookup yields CDR1 MNHEY and CDR2 SVGAGI. CDR3 DNA sequence: TGTGCCAGCAGTCCTACTAGCGTAACCTACGAGCAGTACTTC. It codes for CASSPTSVTYEQYF.

The V gene is TRBV2, the J gene TRBJ1-6; 9 positions match TRBD1. V gave up 8 bases and J gave up 7 bases; unmatched junction bases: 3. CDR3 size: 13 residues. Germline loops: CDR1 SNHLY, CDR2 FYNNEI. The CDR3 coding sequence is TGTGCCAGCCGCGACAGGGGGAATTCACCCCTCCACTTT. It translates to CASRDRGNSPLHF.

V is TRBV11-3 and J is TRBJ1-1; TRBD1 might be the D (5 bases). The CDR3 consists of 14 residues. The V end lost 5 bases, the J end lost 0 bases, and 10 bases lay between the germline ends. From germline, CDR1 is SGHNT and CDR2 YENEEA. CDR3 DNA: TGTGCCAGCAGCCCTGGGGCCCTGAACACTGAAGCTTTCTTT. Encoded protein: CASSPGALNTEAFF.

This clone was counted a few times. The chain is built from TRBV6-6 and TRBJ2-6; 7 bases are shared with TRBD2. The CDR3 contains 13 residues. Germline-derived CDR1 and CDR2 are MNHNY and SVGAGI (reference sequence). V was clipped by 6 bases and J by 9 bases; unmatched bases: 5. CDR3 sequence (DNA): TGTGCCAGCAGGCGGGGGACGGGCAACGTCCTGACTTTC. This gives the protein CASRRGTGNVLTF.

This clone came up a few times. The rearrangement joins TRBV11-2 to TRBJ1-3; TRBD1 is a possible D gene (5 bases). The germline gives CDR1 SGHAT, CDR2 FQNNGV. This CDR3 spans 16 amino acids. V was clipped by 5 bases and J by 4 bases, with 18 bases between them. This CDR3 is CASSPYVWGEGNTIYF. The CDR3 coding sequence is TGTGCCAGCAGCCCTTACGTTTGGGGCGAGGGAAACACCATATATTTT.

The rearrangement links TRBV5-5 to TRBJ2-7; 9 positions agree with TRBD1. The CDR3 sequence is 18 residues long. From germline, CDR1 is SGHKS and CDR2 YYEKEE (reference sequence). The ends lost 2 bases at V and 2 bases at J; junction bases unmatched: 14. Here the CDR3 DNA reads TGTGCCAGCAGCTTTATACTCCGGGACAGGGTTTTAACCTACGAGCAGTACTTC. Amino acids: CASSFILRDRVLTYEQYF.

This clone has a single count. The V call is TRBV5-5, the J call TRBJ2-5, with a weak D call TRBD1 (6 bases). CDR1 and CDR2 from the germline V gene are SGHKS and YYEKEE (reference sequence). The V and J ends lost 1 base and 4 bases respectively, with 8 bases between them. The CDR3 spans 13 residues. The CDR3 loop reads CASSLQTGETQYF. In DNA form, the CDR3 reads TGTGCCAGCAGCTTGCAGACAGGAGAGACCCAGTACTTC. Using reference TRBV5-5 and TRBJ2-5 for the parts outside the CDR3, the full variable domain is DAGVTQSPTHLIKTRGQQVTLRCSPISGHKSVSWYQQVLGQGPQFIFQYYEKEERGRGNFPDRFSARQFPNYSSELNVNALLLGDSALYLCASSLQTGETQYFGPGTRLLVL.

This clone was recorded only once. The gene calls are TRBV15 and TRBJ2-1; 7 bases line up with TRBD1. From germline, CDR1 is LNHNV and CDR2 YYDKDF (reference sequence). CDR3 size: 14 residues. Trimming removed 3 bases from V and 9 bases from J; junction bases left unmatched: 8. The CDR3 DNA reads TGTGCCACCAGCAGGAAGACAGGGTTAAGTGAGCAGTTCTTC. Translation gives CATSRKTGLSEQFF.

The chain employs TRBV7-3 and TRBJ2-3; no clear D gene. Trimming removed 5 bases at V and 5 bases at J, with 17 bases between. The CDR3 runs to 15 residues. Germline-derived CDR1 and CDR2 are SGHTA and FQGTGA. CDR3: CASSPTPGSLDTQYF. In nucleotides, the CDR3 is TGTGCCAGCAGCCCGACGCCGGGTAGTCTAGATACGCAGTATTTT.

This chain links TRBV9 with TRBJ1-4; D is perhaps TRBD1 (5 bases). This CDR3 comprises 16 residues. CDR1 is SGDLS and CDR2 is YYNGEE in the germline V gene. The germline V and J ends were trimmed by 0 bases and 3 bases, with 12 bases remaining between them. The CDR3 nucleotides read TGTGCCAGCAGCGTAGGGGCGGGGGTGTCTAATGAAAAACTGTTTTTT. It specifies CASSVGAGVSNEKLFF.

The chain couples TRBV10-1 to TRBJ2-2; maybe TRBD1 (5 bases). This CDR3 has 18 amino acids. Germline V gene lookup returns CDR1 WNHNN and CDR2 SYGVQD (reference sequence). V was clipped by 0 bases and J by 7 bases, with 21 bases between them. CDR3 protein: CASSESFRQGRVVGELFF. CDR3 coding DNA: TGCGCCAGCAGTGAGTCTTTTAGGCAGGGCCGGGTAGTCGGGGAGCTGTTTTTT.

This clone was recorded a few times. The chain joins TRBV27 to TRBJ2-1; the match to TRBD2 covers 10 bases. Germline V lookup: CDR1 MNHEY, CDR2 SMNVEV (reference sequence). This CDR3 spans 15 amino acids. After removal of 2 bases from V and 5 bases from J, the junction contained 3 bases not matched to a gene. The CDR3 bases are TGTGCCAGCAGTTTACTAGCGGGGGAGAACAATGAGCAGTTCTTC. It encodes CASSLLAGENNEQFF.

The V gene is TRBV6-5, the J gene TRBJ1-2; no reliable D call. Deletions cut 10 bases from V and 3 bases from J, with 6 bases between. Germline values: CDR1 MNHEY, CDR2 SVGAGI. The CDR3 consists of 10 residues. The chain's CDR3 is CATGYYGYTF. DNA for the CDR3: TGTGCCACGGGGTACTATGGCTACACCTTC.

This chain links TRBV11-2 with TRBJ2-3; possibly TRBD2 for D (7 bases). Trimming pared 5 bases from V and 1 base from J, leaving 16 bases between. The CDR3 spans 16 residues. The germline gives CDR1 SGHAT, CDR2 FQNNGV. The CDR3 region has the DNA TGTGCCAGCAGCCCCTTTGGGGGGGCCCGCACAGATACGCAGTATTTT. Its protein product is CASSPFGGARTDTQYF. The full variable domain, rest sourced from reference TRBV11-2 and TRBJ2-3, is EAGVAQSPRYKIIEKRQSVAFWCNPISGHATLYWYQQILGQGPKLLIQFQNNGVVDDSQLPKDRFSAERLKGVDSTLKIQPAKLEDSAVYLCASSPFGGARTDTQYFGPGTRLTVL.

This clone was detected a few times. The V and J genes are TRBV2 and TRBJ2-7, with 9 bases identical to TRBD2. The CDR3 contains 18 residues. Germline trimming cut 1 base from V and 0 bases from J; bases unmatched to any gene: 10. CDR1 and CDR2 (germline): SNHLY, FYNNEI. The CDR3 nucleotides read TGTGCCAGCAGTGAAGGGTGGGCTAGCGGGGTTCTCTCCTACGAGCAGTACTTC. Residues: CASSEGWASGVLSYEQYF.

This clone was counted between two and nine times. The chain couples TRBV19 to TRBJ1-4; D is unclear. Per germline, CDR1 LNHDA and CDR2 SQIVND (reference sequence). The CDR3 is 14 residues long. Trimming pared 5 bases from V and 0 bases from J, leaving 7 bases between. The CDR3 DNA follows: TGTGCCAGTAGTTCACAACCAACTAATGAAAAACTGTTTTTT. Residues: CASSSQPTNEKLFF.

The V and J genes are TRBV28 and TRBJ1-1; possibly TRBD1 for D (6 bases). Germline V gives CDR1 MDHEN, CDR2 SYDVKM. The CDR3 contains 13 residues. Trimming took 4 bases from V and 6 from J, leaving 12 bases between them. DNA for the CDR3: TGTGCCAGCAGTTCGGACAGTAAGGCTGAAGCTTTCTTT. Protein: CASSSDSKAEAFF.

This chain uses TRBV7-6 with TRBJ1-4, with D hard to call. Germline CDR1 SGHVS, CDR2 FNYEAQ. Trimming stripped 1 base from V and 4 bases from J, with 10 bases between. This CDR3 has 15 residues. CDR3 sequence: CASSLVYRSNEKLFF. CDR3 nucleotide sequence: TGTGCCAGCAGCTTAGTTTACCGGAGTAATGAAAAACTGTTTTTT.

V usage is TRBV7-9 and J usage is TRBJ1-4; 10 bases fit TRBD1. The CDR3 runs to 15 residues. J lost 7 bases, V lost 5 bases, and 7 bases had no gene match. Germline assignment: CDR1 SEHNR and CDR2 FQNEAQ (reference sequence). The CDR3 region has the DNA TGTGCCAGCAGCCCGACAGGGGGCGAGAGTGAAAAACTGTTTTTT. It is translated as CASSPTGGESEKLFF.

The chain carries TRBV4-1 and TRBJ2-5; 7 bases are shared with TRBD2. This CDR3 has 14 residues. V gave up 4 bases and J gave up 1 base; unmatched junction bases: 3. Germline-derived CDR1 and CDR2 are MGHRA and YSYEKL. Here the CDR3 reads CASSPREGQETQYF. CDR3 DNA sequence: TGCGCCAGCAGCCCAAGGGAGGGCCAAGAGACCCAGTACTTC.

The rearrangement links TRBV19 to TRBJ1-1; D is unresolved. The length of the CDR3 is 13 residues. The V end lost 3 bases, the J end lost 5 bases, and 10 bases lay between the germline ends. The germline gives CDR1 LNHDA, CDR2 SQIVND (reference sequence). DNA for the CDR3: TGTGCCAGTAGTATTATGGCCGGGACTGAAGCTTTCTTT. Amino acids: CASSIMAGTEAFF.